This record concerns one T cell receptor beta chain sequence. These data originate in a study of T cells in Graves' hyperthyroidism and ophthalmopathy. Study background: Peripheral blood was secured at the point of initial diagnosis, before any treatment.

Trimming took 5 bases from V and 5 from J, leaving 10 bases between them. This CDR3 spans 13 amino acids. CDR1 LNHDA and CDR2 SQIVND come from the germline V gene (reference sequence). Amplification of TCR beta CDR3 regions was performed using RNA transcripts as template. Carried out on the TCR CDR3, a first-round RT-PCR used the HTBI primer set. MiXCR, applied by TCRdb to the multiplex PCR reads, yields one record per CDR3 protein. The data hold roughly 420,000 distinct CDR3 sequences, with roughly an eighth observed a single time. This TCR derives from a woman aged 18-35 years with Graves' hyperthyroidism. Sequenced input: blood. The chain recombines TRBV19 with TRBJ1-5; TRBD1 is a possible D gene (5 bases). CDR3 nucleotides: TGTGCCAGTAGTGGGGACGTCTATCAGCCCCAGCATTTT. Translated, it gives CASSGDVYQPQHF.